This T cell receptor (beta chain) was identified in a study of T cell responses to AZD1222 COVID-19 vaccine (dated by TCRdb to the early 2020s). About the full investigation: TCR sequencing covered 230 or so trial participants: 207 given two doses of AZD1222 and about 26 given two doses of MenACWY control vaccine. Trial participants were enrolled by age into 18-55, 56-69 and 70-plus year subgroups, with approximately 160, 26 and 62 TCR-sequenced participants respectively.

General conclusions and limits of the study: Reportedly, almost half of the unique spike-specific TCRs recognized epitopes lying outside the regions that are mutated in the B.1.351 and B.1.1.7 variants. No day 14 peak-response samples were available, so repertoires were characterized only after the peak T cell response. Participants were mostly white British, with more females than males. The authors suggested clonal diversity may have been underestimated. In the small 56-69-year group, the increase in depth fell short of significance, most likely because of low power. Vaccine-associated CD4 TCRs spanned the whole spike protein, with dominant responses in regions 160-218 and 743-854. After two AZD1222 doses, both the breadth and the depth of spike-specific TCRs were significantly higher than at day 0 and than in MenACWY recipients. Conclusions about previously exposed vaccinees are limited, since just five to seven AZD1222 recipients were seropositive for SARS-CoV-2 at baseline.

The sample's time point, from its label and the paper: baseline before first vaccination. What this sample's treatment or condition label stands for: meningococcal conjugate vaccine given as trial control. Vaccinee samples came from UK trials COV001 and COV002, including a single-blind randomized controlled phase 2/3 trial of AZD1222 (ChAdOx1 nCoV-19) in healthy adults. For TCRbeta chain sequencing, PBMC samples from trial participants were taken at day 0 and at day 28 after the second dose. The CDR3 regions of human TCRbeta chains were analyzed by immunosequencing. Regarding the original processing steps: TCRs in the repertoires were matched against a reference library of SARS-CoV-2-specific TCRs that had been generated with the MIRA antigen-specificity platform. Breadth was defined as the fraction of unique TCRs that were SARS-CoV-2-associated. Depth was defined as the fraction of total T cells that were SARS-CoV-2-associated. Using the MIRA data, every spike-specific TCR was mapped to the spike region that the TCR reacted to and assigned to either a CD4 or a CD8 class. Log10-transformed breadth and depth values were compared by one-way ANOVA with Sidak's multiple comparisons tests. This immuneACCESS table, as held by TCRdb, lists in-frame sequences with V and J called but not all clones. Of the missing ones, under half trace to an unresolved V gene in checked studies; the others have no known cause. V, J and clone size were drawn from that table, and D and trimming were deduced from the DNA. This sample has about 110,000 clones in its table, and over 75% of those were observed once. The leading ten clones occupy around 13% of the sample.

The CDR3 runs 13 amino acids, cysteine and phenylalanine included. CDR3 DNA is the only sequence kept; it has 39 bases, read in frame from the first base. V lost 5 bases and J lost 10 bases; the stretch between them is 16 bases long. In the germline V gene, CDR1 corresponds to SGDLS and CDR2 to YYNGEE. As regards this clone: Its cognate antigen has yet to be identified. Base quality data are lacking; no much larger clone is found one base away.

Sequencing was performed on peripheral blood, taken on day 0 of MenACWY control vaccination. The receptor was derived from an adult in good health. This receptor chain uses TRBV9 and TRBJ2-1, with the D segment identity uncertain. The DNA reads as follows: TGTGCCAGCAGAGCTTTGGCCCGTGGGGAGCAGTTCTTC. This yields the protein CASRALARGEQFF.